This T cell receptor (beta chain) emerged from a study of T cell responses to AZD1222 COVID-19 vaccine (dated by TCRdb to the early 2020s). Regarding the study in general: TCR sequencing covered 230 or so trial participants: nearly 210 given two doses of AZD1222 and some 25 given two doses of MenACWY control vaccine. Enrollment into the trials was organized by age into subgroups of 18-55, 56-69 and 70-plus years, and those subgroups contained around 150, 28 and 57 TCR-sequenced participants, respectively. General findings and caveats noted by the study authors: The 56-69-year group was small, and its depth increase did not reach significance, likely because of low power. Nearly half of unique spike-specific TCRs reportedly recognized epitopes outside regions mutated in the B.1.351 and B.1.1.7 variants. Because no day 14 peak-response samples were available, repertoires were characterized only after the peak T cell response. The whole spike protein was spanned by vaccine-associated CD4 TCRs, and dominant responses were seen in regions 160-218 and 743-854. Spike-specific TCR breadth and depth rose significantly after two AZD1222 doses compared with day 0 and with MenACWY recipients. Only a handful of AZD1222 recipients were SARS-CoV-2 seropositive at baseline, limiting conclusions about previously exposed vaccinees. Most participants were white British and females outnumbered males, and the authors suggested that clonal diversity may have been underestimated.

Points on this clone: This receptor's antigen is unknown. No much larger clone exists at a distance of one base, and base qualities are not known.

The CDR3 regions of human TCRbeta chains were analyzed by immunosequencing. The study's own analysis went as follows. Repertoire TCRs were checked for matches against a reference library of SARS-CoV-2-specific TCRs that had been generated using the MIRA antigen-specificity platform. Breadth meant the fraction of unique TCRs that were SARS-CoV-2-associated, whereas depth meant the fraction of total T cells that were SARS-CoV-2-associated. Using the MIRA data, each spike-specific TCR was mapped to the spike region that the TCR reacts to and placed in a CD4 or CD8 class. Log10-transformed breadth and depth values were compared by one-way ANOVA with Sidak's multiple comparisons tests. TCRdb took this table from immuneACCESS and kept in-frame rearrangements with V and J called. Such tables lack part of the clones; where checked against another copy, unresolved V genes explain under half of the gap, and the rest is unexplained. That table gives V, J and clone size, and the DNA gave D and trimming. A total of some 110,000 clones appear in this sample, approximately 90% of them only once. Around 7.1% of the sample belongs to the ten largest clones.

The sample's time point label, decoded: about 28 days (+/-7) after the second vaccine dose. AZD1222 recipients given second doses at about 4 weeks or at about 12 weeks were pooled, since spike-specific TCR depth and breadth were not found to differ between the two schedules. The vaccinee samples were drawn from two UK trials, COV001 and COV002, one of which was a single-blind randomized controlled phase 2/3 trial testing AZD1222 (ChAdOx1 nCoV-19) in healthy adults. For TCRbeta chain sequencing, PBMC samples from trial participants were taken at day 0 and at day 28 after the second dose. The CDR3 covers 15 residues, taking in both the cysteine and the phenylalanine. The kept DNA is CDR3 alone, 45 bases in frame from the first base. Sequences MGHDK (CDR1) and SYGVNS (CDR2) are obtained from the germline V gene. Trimmed from V: 8 bases; trimmed from J: 2 bases; junction bases lacking a gene match: 6.

The sequence derives from an adult who received the AZD1222 COVID-19 vaccine. The sequence is built from TRBV25-1 and TRBJ2-2, with 9 bases aligning to TRBD1. Sequenced here: peripheral blood, sampled 28 days after the second AZD1222 dose. The CDR3 amino acid sequence is: CASEDRGSNTGELFF. The nucleotides read TGTGCCAGCGAGGACAGGGGATCCAACACCGGGGAGCTGTTTTTT.